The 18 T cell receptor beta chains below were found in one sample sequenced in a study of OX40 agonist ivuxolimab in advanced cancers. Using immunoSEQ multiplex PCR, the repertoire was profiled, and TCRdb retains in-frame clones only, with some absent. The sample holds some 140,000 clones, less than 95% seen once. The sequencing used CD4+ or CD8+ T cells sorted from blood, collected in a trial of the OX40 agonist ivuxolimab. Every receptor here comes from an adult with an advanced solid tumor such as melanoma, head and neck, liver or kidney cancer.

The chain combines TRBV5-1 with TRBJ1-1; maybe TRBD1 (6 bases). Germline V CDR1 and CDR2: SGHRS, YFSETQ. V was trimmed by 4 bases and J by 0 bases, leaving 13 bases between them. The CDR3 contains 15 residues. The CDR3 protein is CASSPQGRMNTEAFF. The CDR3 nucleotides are TGCGCCAGCAGCCCTCAGGGGCGTATGAACACTGAAGCTTTCTTT.

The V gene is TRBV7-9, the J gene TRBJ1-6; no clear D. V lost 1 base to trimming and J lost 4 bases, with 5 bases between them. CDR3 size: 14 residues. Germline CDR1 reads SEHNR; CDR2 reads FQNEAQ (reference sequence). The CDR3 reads CASSLEQYNSPLHF. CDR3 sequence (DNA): TGTGCCAGCAGCTTAGAACAGTATAATTCACCCCTCCACTTT.

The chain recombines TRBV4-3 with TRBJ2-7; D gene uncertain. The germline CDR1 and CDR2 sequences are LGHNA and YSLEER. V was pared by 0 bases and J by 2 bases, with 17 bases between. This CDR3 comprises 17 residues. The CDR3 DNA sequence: TGCGCCAGCAGCCAAGAAGCAGGCTTAACTACGGCCTACGAGCAGTACTTC. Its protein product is CASSQEAGLTTAYEQYF.

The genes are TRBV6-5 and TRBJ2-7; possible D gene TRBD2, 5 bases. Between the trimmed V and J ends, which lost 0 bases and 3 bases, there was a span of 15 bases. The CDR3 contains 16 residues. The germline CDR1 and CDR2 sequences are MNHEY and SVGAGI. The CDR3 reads CASSYSSRASGYEQYF. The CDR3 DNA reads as TGTGCCAGCAGTTACTCGAGTCGGGCAAGCGGCTACGAGCAGTACTTC.

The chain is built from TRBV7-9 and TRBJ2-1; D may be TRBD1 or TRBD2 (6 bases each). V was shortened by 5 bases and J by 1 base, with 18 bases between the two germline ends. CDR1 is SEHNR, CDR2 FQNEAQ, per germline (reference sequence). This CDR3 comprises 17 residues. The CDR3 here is CASSPEGGKGSYNEQFF. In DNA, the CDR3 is TGTGCCAGCAGCCCCGAGGGGGGAAAAGGGTCCTACAATGAGCAGTTCTTC.

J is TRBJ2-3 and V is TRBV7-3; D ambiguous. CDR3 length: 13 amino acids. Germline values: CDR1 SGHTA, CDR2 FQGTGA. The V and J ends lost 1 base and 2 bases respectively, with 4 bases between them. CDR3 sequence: CASSLRDTDTQYF. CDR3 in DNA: TGTGCCAGCAGCTTAAGGGACACAGATACGCAGTATTTT.

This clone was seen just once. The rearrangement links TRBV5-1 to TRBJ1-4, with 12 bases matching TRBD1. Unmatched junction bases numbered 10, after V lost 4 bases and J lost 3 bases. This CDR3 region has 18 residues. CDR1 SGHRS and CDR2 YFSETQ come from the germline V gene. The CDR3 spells CASSPGQGAWRANEKLFF. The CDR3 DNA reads TGCGCCAGCAGCCCGGGACAGGGGGCTTGGAGGGCTAATGAAAAACTGTTTTTT.

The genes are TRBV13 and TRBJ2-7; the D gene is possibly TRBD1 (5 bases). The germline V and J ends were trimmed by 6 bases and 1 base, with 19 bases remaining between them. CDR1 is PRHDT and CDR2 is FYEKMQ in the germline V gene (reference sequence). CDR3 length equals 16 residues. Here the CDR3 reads CASRKRGTGLSYEQYF. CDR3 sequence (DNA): TGTGCCAGCAGAAAAAGGGGTACAGGCCTTTCCTACGAGCAGTACTTC.

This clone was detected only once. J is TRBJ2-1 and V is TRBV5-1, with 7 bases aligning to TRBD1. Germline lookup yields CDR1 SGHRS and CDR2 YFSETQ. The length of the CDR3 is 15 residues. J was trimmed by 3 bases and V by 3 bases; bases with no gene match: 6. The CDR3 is CASSSTGKDYNEQFF. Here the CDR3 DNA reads TGCGCCAGCAGCTCGACAGGGAAAGACTACAATGAGCAGTTCTTC.

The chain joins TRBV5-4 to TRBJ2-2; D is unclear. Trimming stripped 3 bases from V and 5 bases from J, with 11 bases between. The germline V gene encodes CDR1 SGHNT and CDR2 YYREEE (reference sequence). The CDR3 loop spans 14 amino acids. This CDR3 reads CASSSTASTGELFF. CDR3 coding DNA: TGTGCCAGCAGCTCCACGGCTAGTACCGGGGAGCTGTTTTTT.

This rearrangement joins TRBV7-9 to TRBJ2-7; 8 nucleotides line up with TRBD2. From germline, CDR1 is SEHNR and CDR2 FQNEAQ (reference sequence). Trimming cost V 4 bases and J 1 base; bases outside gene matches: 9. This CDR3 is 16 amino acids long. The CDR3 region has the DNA TGTGCCAGCAGCTGGCGACGGGAGGGCCGATCCTACGAGCAGTACTTC. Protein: CASSWRREGRSYEQYF. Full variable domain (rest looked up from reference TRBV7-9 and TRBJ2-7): DTGVSQNPRHKITKRGQNVTFRCDPISEHNRLYWYRQTLGQGPEFLTYFQNEAQLEKSRLLSDRFSAERPKGSFSTLEIQRTEQGDSAMYLCASSWRREGRSYEQYFGPGTRLTVT.

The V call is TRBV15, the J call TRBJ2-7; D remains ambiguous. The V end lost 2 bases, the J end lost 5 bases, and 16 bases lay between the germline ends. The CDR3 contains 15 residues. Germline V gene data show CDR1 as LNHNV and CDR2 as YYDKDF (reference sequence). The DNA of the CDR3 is TGTGCCACCAGCAGACCCAGTAGCCTGGGGAACGAGCAGTACTTC. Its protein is CATSRPSSLGNEQYF.

CDR3 DNA sequence: TGTGCCAGCAGACCAGGGAGCGGCTCCTACGAGCAGTACTTC. Protein: CASRPGSGSYEQYF. The rearrangement uses TRBV2 and TRBJ2-7, with D perhaps given as TRBD1 or TRBD2 (5 bases each). The V end lost 6 bases, the J end lost 0 bases, and 12 bases lay between the germline ends. Per the germline V gene, CDR1 is SNHLY and CDR2 is FYNNEI. This CDR3 region has 14 residues.

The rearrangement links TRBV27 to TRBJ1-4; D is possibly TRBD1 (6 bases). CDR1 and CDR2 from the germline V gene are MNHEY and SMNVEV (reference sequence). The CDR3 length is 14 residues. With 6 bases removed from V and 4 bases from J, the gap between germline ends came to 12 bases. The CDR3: CASSRTVGNEKLFF. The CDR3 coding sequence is TGTGCCAGCAGCCGGACAGTGGGTAATGAAAAACTGTTTTTT.

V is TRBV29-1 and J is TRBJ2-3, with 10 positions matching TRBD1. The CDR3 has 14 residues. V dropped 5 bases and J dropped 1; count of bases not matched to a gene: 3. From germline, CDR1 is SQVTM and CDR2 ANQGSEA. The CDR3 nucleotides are TGCAGCGTTCGACAGGGGGCGGGCACAGATACGCAGTATTTT. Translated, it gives CSVRQGAGTDTQYF.

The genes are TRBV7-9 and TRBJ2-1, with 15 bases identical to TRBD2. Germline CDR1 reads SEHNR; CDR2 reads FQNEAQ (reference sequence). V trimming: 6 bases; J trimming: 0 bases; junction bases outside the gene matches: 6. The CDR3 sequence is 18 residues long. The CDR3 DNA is TGTGCCAGCAGAAGCGGGACTAGCGGGGGGAGCTCCTACAATGAGCAGTTCTTC. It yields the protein CASRSGTSGGSSYNEQFF.

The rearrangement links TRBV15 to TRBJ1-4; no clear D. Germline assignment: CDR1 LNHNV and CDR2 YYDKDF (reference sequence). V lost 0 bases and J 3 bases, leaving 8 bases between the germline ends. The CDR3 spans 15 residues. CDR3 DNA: TGTGCCACCAGCAGAGACGCGGCGGCTAATGAAAAACTGTTTTTT. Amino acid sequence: CATSRDAAANEKLFF.

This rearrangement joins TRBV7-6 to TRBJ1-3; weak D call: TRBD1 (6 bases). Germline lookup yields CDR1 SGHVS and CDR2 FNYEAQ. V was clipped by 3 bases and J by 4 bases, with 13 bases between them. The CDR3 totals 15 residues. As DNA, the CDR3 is TGTGCCAGCAGCTTCGGGGGGGGCGAAGGAAACACCATATATTTT. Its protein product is CASSFGGGEGNTIYF.